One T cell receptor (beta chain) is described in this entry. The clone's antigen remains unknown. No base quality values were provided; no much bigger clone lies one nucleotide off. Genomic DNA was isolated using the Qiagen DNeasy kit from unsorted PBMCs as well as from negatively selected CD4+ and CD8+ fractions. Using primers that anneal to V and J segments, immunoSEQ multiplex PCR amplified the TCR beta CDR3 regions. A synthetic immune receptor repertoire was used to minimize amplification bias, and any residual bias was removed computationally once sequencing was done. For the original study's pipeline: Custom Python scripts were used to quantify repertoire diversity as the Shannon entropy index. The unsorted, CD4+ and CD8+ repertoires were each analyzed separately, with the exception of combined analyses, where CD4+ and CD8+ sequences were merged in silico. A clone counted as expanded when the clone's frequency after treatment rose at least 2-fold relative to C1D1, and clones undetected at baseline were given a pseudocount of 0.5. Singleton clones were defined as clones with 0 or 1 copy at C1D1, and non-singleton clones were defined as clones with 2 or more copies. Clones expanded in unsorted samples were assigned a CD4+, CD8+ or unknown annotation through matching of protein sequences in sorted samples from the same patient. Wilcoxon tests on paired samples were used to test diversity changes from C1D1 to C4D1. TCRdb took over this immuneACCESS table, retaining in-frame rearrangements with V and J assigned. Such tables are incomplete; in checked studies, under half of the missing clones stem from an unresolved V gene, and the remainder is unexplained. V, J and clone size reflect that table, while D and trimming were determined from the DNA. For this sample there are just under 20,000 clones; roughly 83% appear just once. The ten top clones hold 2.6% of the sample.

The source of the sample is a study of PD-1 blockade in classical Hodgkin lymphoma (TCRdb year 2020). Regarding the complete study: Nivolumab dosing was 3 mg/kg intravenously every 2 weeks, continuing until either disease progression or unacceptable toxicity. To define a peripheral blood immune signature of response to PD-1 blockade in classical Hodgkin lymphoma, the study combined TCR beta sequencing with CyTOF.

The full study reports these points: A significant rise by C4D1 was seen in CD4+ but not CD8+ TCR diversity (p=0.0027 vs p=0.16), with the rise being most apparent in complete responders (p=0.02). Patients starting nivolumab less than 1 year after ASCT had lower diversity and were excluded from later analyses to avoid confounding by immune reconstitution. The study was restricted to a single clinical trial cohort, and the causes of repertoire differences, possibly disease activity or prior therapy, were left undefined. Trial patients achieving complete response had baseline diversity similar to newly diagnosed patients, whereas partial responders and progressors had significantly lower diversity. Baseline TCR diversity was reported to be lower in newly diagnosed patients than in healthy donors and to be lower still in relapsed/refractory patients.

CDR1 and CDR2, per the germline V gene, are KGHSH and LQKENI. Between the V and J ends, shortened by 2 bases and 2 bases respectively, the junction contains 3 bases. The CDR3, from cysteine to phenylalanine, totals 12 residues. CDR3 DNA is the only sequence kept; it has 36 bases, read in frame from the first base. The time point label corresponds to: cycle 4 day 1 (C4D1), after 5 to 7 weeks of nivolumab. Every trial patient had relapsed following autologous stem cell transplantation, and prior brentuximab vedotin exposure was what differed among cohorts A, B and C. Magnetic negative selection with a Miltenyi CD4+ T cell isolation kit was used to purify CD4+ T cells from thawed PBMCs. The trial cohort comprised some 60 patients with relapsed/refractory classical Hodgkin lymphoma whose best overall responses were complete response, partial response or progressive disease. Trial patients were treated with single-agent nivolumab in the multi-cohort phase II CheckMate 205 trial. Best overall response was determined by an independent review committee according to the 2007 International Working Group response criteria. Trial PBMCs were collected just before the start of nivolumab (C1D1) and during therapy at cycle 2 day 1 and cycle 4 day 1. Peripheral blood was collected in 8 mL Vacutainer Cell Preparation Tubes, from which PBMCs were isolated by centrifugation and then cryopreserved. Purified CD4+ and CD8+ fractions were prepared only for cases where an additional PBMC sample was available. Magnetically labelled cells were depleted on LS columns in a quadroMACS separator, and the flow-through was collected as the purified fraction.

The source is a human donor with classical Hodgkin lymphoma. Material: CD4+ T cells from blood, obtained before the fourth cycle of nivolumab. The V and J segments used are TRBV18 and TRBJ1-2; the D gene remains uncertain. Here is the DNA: TGTGCCAGCTCACCAGAAAACTATGGCTACACCTTC. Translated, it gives CASSPENYGYTF. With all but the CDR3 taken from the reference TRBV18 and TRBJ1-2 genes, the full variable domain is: NAGVMQNPRHLVRRRGQEARLRCSPMKGHSHVYWYRQLPEEGLKFMVYLQKENIIDESGMPKERFSAEFPKEGPSILRIQQVVRGDSAAYFCASSPENYGYTFGSGTRLTVV.